Sequencing of this TCR beta chain was carried out in a study of cytomegalovirus exposure and HLA in healthy donors. Libraries were prepared by immunoSEQ multiplex PCR; TCRdb keeps only in-frame clonotypes and omits some of them. The table has 150,000 to 200,000 clones, roughly 86% seen once. The study, taken as a whole, reports: Despite most TCR sequences being rare, some public TCRs occurred in many donors. Through in vitro validation, a few CMV-associated chains were shown to be specific for CMV antigens.

Concerning this clone: What it binds is unknown.

The receptor was isolated from a man between 18 and 35 years old in good health and CMV-seropositive. The sequenced sample consisted of PBMCs.

Here the CDR3 DNA reads TGTGCCAGCAGCCCAGGACGGGGGGCGAGCTCCTACAATGAGCAGTTCTTC. Protein product: CASSPGRGASSYNEQFF. The chain carries TRBV11-3 and TRBJ2-1, with a tentative D call TRBD2 (7 bases). This CDR3 contains 17 residues. The germline V gene has CDR1 SGHNT and CDR2 YENEEA. The V end lost 5 bases, the J end lost 0 bases, and 17 bases lay between the germline ends.